The clone carrying this TCR beta chain was counted once. Sequenced by immunoSEQ multiplex PCR; TCRdb stores in-frame clones only, minus some. The table has 95,000 to 150,000 clones, more than 80% seen once. The record originates from a study of T cell responses to AZD1222 COVID-19 vaccine. J lost 3 bases, V lost 6 bases, and 11 bases had no gene match. This CDR3 region has 15 residues. Germline V lookup: CDR1 KGHSH, CDR2 LQKENI. The chain has TRBV18 and TRBJ2-7; 7 bases are shared with TRBD1. The origin of this receptor is an adult who received the MenACWY meningococcal vaccine as a control. Specimen: peripheral blood, collected 28 days after the second dose of the MenACWY control vaccine. CDR3 sequence reads: CASSQGVGSYYEQYV. The DNA of the CDR3 is TGTGCCAGCTCGCAGGGGGTGGGGTCCTACTACGAGCAGTACGTC.